A selection of T cell receptor beta chains follows, all from one sample in a study of post-analysis software for immune sequencing data. TCRdb fed the PCR reads into MiXCR, producing one record per CDR3 protein. This repertoire shows under 900,000 distinct CDR3 sequences, about 57% found once; its top ten account for under 6%. Material: blood. The receptors originated from a girl aged 10 to 17 with multiple sclerosis. Both conserved end residues are part of each CDR3. Each record gives: clone size, D gene, V gene, J gene, CDR3 DNA, CDR3 protein. D genes are given only for firm matches. Size is omitted from some rows. Given values are once, few, many or a class for expanded clones.

few	-	TRBV5-1	TRBJ2-3	TGCGCCAGCAGCTTGTACGGGGGCACTGATACGCAGTATTTT	CASSLYGGTDTQYF
-	-	TRBV29-1	TRBJ1-1	TGCAGCGTCGCCGGGACCGGGGAAGCTTTCTTT	CSVAGTGEAFF
few	-	TRBV12-3/TRBV12-4	TRBJ1-1	TGTGCCAGCAGTTTAATGTGGGGGAACACTGAAGCTTTCTTT	CASSLMWGNTEAFF
once	-	TRBV29-1	TRBJ2-1	TGCAGCGTTGAGGATTCGGGACATAGCTACAATGAGCAGTTCTTC	CSVEDSGHSYNEQFF
-	-	TRBV7-2	TRBJ2-3	TGTGCCCTCGGGGGTCGGGGCACAGATACGCAGTATTTT	CALGGRGTDTQYF
few	TRBD1	TRBV18	TRBJ2-7	TGTGCCAGCTCACCTCTGGGGACAGGGCCCTACGAGCAGTACTTC	CASSPLGTGPYEQYF
-	-	TRBV6-7	TRBJ2-3	TGTGCCAGCAGTAGCTCCGGGGGAAGGAAGGCAGATACGCAGTATTTT	CASSSSGGRKADTQYF
-	-	TRBV20-1	TRBJ2-7	TGCAGTGCCAGGAGGCAGGTGAAGTACGAGCAGTACTTC	CSARRQVKYEQYF
-	TRBD1	TRBV7-9	TRBJ1-2	TGTGCCAGCAGCCTCCGGGACAGGAACTATGGCTACACCTTC	CASSLRDRNYGYTF
-	-	TRBV20-1	TRBJ1-6	TGCAGTGCCCCCGGGGCCGGGAATTCACCCCTCCACTTT	CSAPGAGNSPLHF
-	-	TRBV27	TRBJ1-2	TGTGCCAGCAGTTTATCCACCACAGGGTCCTATGGCTACACCTTC	CASSLSTTGSYGYTF
-	-	TRBV25-1	TRBJ2-3	TGTGCCAGCAGTGAATATCTGCGGGGGCCCGCAGATACGCAGTATTTT	CASSEYLRGPADTQYF
-	-	TRBV15	TRBJ2-3	TGTGCCACCAGCAGAGATCGGGACGGTAGCACAGATACGCAGTATTTT	CATSRDRDGSTDTQYF
-	TRBD2	TRBV6-5	TRBJ2-4	TGTGCCAGCAGTTACTCGGGGGGGACAGCCAAAAACATTCAGTACTTC	CASSYSGGTAKNIQYF